This T cell receptor beta chain was sequenced for a study of shared clonotypes between healthy human individuals. The CDR3 consists of 17 residues. V was clipped by 3 bases and J by 2 bases; unmatched bases: 7. CDR1 and CDR2 from the germline V gene are SGHDT and YYEEEE. Produced via immunoSEQ multiplex PCR; TCRdb's table is partial and in-frame only. The profile covers some 2,000,000 clones, with more than 90% appearing a single time and around 0.13% taken by the ten largest. This TCR was recovered from a man between 18 and 35 years old in good health. The gene calls are TRBV5-6 and TRBJ2-3; 12 nucleotides match TRBD2. The sequenced sample was naive CD4+ T cells sorted from blood. Subset denoted: CD45RA+ positively selected. The CDR3 loop reads CASSSLTSGGITDTQYF. CDR3 sequence (DNA): TGTGCCAGCAGCTCCCTGACTAGCGGGGGCATCACAGATACGCAGTATTTT. The whole variable domain, remainder taken from reference TRBV5-6 and TRBJ2-3, is DAGVTQSPTHLIKTRGQQVTLRCSPKSGHDTVSWYQQALGQGPQFIFQYYEEEERQRGNFPDRFSGHQFPNYSSELNVNALLLGDSALYLCASSSLTSGGITDTQYFGPGTRLTVL.